These T cell receptor beta chains were read from a single sample in a study of T cell responses to AZD1222 COVID-19 vaccine. Assay: immunoSEQ multiplex PCR; the TCRdb copy retains only in-frame clones and omits some. The table lists 100,000 to 150,000 clones, more than 75% of them singletons. The material was peripheral blood, obtained 28 days after the second AZD1222 dose. The receptors were sampled from an adult who received the AZD1222 COVID-19 vaccine. CDR3s include the opening cysteine and the closing phenylalanine or tryptophan. D genes are given only for firm matches. For some rows the clone size is stated as once, few or many, or as a class when expanded; others skip it.

>TRBV2|NA|TRBJ2-3|NA
CASSEESTDTQYF
TGTGCCAGCAGTGAAGAGAGCACAGATACGCAGTATTTT
>TRBV10-3|NA|TRBJ1-5|NA
CAISGWNQGSNQPQHF
TGTGCCATCAGTGGGTGGAATCAGGGGAGCAATCAGCCCCAGCATTTT
>TRBV21-1|NA|TRBJ2-2|once
CASSLAHNTGELFF
TGTGCCAGCAGCTTAGCACACAACACCGGGGAGCTGTTTTTT
>TRBV18|TRBD2|TRBJ2-7|NA
CASSPGGEQYF
TGTGCCAGCTCACCCGGGGGGGAGCAGTACTTC
>TRBV28|NA|TRBJ1-5|once
CASSFHPQHF
TGTGCCAGCAGTTTTCACCCCCAGCATTTT
>TRBV5-4|NA|TRBJ2-2|NA
CASNLLTGELFF
TGTGCCAGCAACCTTTTGACCGGGGAGCTGTTTTTT
>TRBV24-1|NA|TRBJ2-2|few
CATSDPHRGHDTGELFF
TGTGCCACCAGTGATCCCCACCGGGGGCATGACACCGGGGAGCTGTTTTTT
>TRBV6-2/TRBV6-3|NA|TRBJ1-5|NA
CASSPVLSGVGLAQPQHF
TGTGCCAGCAGCCCTGTTCTTTCTGGCGTGGGTCTTGCTCAGCCCCAGCATTTT
>TRBV12-3/TRBV12-4|NA|TRBJ1-4|NA
CASSPPIEEKLFF
TGTGCCAGCAGTCCACCGATCGAAGAAAAACTGTTTTTT
>TRBV27|TRBD2|TRBJ2-7|NA
CASSPGTSGYEQYF
TGTGCCAGCAGTCCCGGGACTAGCGGATACGAGCAGTACTTC
>TRBV19|NA|TRBJ1-5|NA
CASSGDTSNQPQHF
TGTGCCAGTAGTGGGGACACAAGCAATCAGCCCCAGCATTTT
>TRBV9|NA|TRBJ2-7|few
CASSVDGVYEQYF
TGTGCCAGCAGCGTAGATGGCGTTTACGAGCAGTACTTC
>TRBV28|NA|TRBJ2-7|NA
CASSERGGDYEQYF
TGTGCCAGCAGCGAGAGAGGGGGGGACTACGAGCAGTACTTC
>TRBV7-9|NA|TRBJ1-2|NA
CASSRAEGYTF
TGTGCCAGCAGCCGCGCGGAGGGCTACACCTTC
>TRBV9|NA|TRBJ2-5|NA
CASSVPGRETQYF
TGTGCCAGCAGCGTGCCGGGACGGGAGACCCAGTACTTC
>TRBV19|NA|TRBJ2-3|once
CASSIYGRGADTQYF
TGTGCCAGTAGTATATATGGCAGGGGAGCTGATACGCAGTATTTT
>TRBV7-9|TRBD2|TRBJ2-2|NA
CASSPWTSGKGGGELFF
TGTGCCAGCAGCCCTTGGACTAGCGGGAAAGGCGGCGGGGAGCTGTTTTTT
>TRBV12-3/TRBV12-4|NA|TRBJ1-3|NA
CASSLSANTIYF
TGTGCCAGCAGTCTCTCCGCAAACACCATATATTTT
>TRBV11-2|NA|TRBJ2-7|NA
CASSLRPGGRSYEQYF
TGTGCCAGCAGCTTAAGGCCCGGCGGTAGATCCTACGAGCAGTACTTC
>TRBV12-3/TRBV12-4|NA|TRBJ1-2|NA
CASSPTGGYGYTF
TGTGCCAGCAGTCCTACGGGGGGCTATGGCTACACCTTC
>TRBV29-1|TRBD1|TRBJ2-1|NA
CSVGWGPGRGSNEQFF
TGCAGCGTTGGGTGGGGCCCCGGCAGGGGGAGCAATGAGCAGTTCTTC
>TRBV4-1|NA|TRBJ1-1|NA
CASSLKSGPGAEAFF
TGCGCCAGCAGCCTCAAATCAGGGCCGGGCGCTGAAGCTTTCTTT
>TRBV6-5|NA|TRBJ2-7|NA
CASSYSSVSSYEQYF
TGTGCCAGCAGTTACAGTAGCGTTAGCTCCTACGAGCAGTACTTC
>TRBV6-5|TRBD1|TRBJ1-1|NA
CASSYSMSGGTEAFF
TGTGCCAGCAGTTACTCGATGTCAGGGGGCACTGAAGCTTTCTTT
>TRBV12-3/TRBV12-4|NA|TRBJ1-2|NA
CASSKGPGHGYTF
TGTGCCAGCAGTAAGGGTCCCGGCCATGGCTACACCTTC
>TRBV7-9|NA|TRBJ1-2|NA
CASSLGISYGYTF
TGTGCCAGCAGCTTAGGCATCTCGTATGGCTACACCTTC
>TRBV2|NA|TRBJ1-1|NA
CASSASNTEAFF
TGTGCCAGCAGTGCCAGTAACACTGAAGCTTTCTTT
>TRBV29-1|TRBD1|TRBJ2-2|few
CSVNPGQGSEGGVAGELFF
TGCAGCGTCAATCCGGGACAGGGCTCCGAGGGGGGTGTCGCCGGGGAGCTGTTTTTT
>TRBV30|TRBD2|TRBJ2-2|NA
CAWSSGRTYTGELFF
TGTGCCTGGTCAAGCGGGAGAACCTACACCGGGGAGCTGTTTTTT
>TRBV28|NA|TRBJ2-1|NA
CASSFPGRDEQFF
TGTGCCAGCAGTTTCCCGGGACGCGATGAGCAGTTCTTC
>TRBV9|TRBD1|TRBJ1-6|NA
CASRGGTAFYNSPLHF
TGTGCCAGCAGGGGCGGGACAGCCTTTTATAATTCACCCCTCCACTTT
>TRBV10-3|NA|TRBJ1-2|NA
CAISESQEGNGYTF
TGTGCCATCAGTGAGTCGCAGGAGGGGAATGGCTACACCTTC
>TRBV19|TRBD2|TRBJ2-3|few
CASSPPTGTSGRGDTQYF
TGTGCCAGTAGTCCCCCCACCGGGACTAGCGGGAGGGGAGATACGCAGTATTTT
>TRBV7-6|NA|TRBJ2-1|NA
CASSLGAPAYNEQFF
TGTGCCAGCAGCTTGGGGGCCCCCGCCTACAATGAGCAGTTCTTC
>TRBV21-1|NA|TRBJ2-2|NA
CASSCTGTSGSRGTGELFF
TGTGCCAGCAGCTGTACTGGGACTAGCGGGAGCCGGGGCACCGGGGAGCTGTTTTTT
>TRBV3-1/TRBV3-2|TRBD1|TRBJ1-5|NA
CASSQGTGDYPQHF
TGTGCCAGCAGCCAAGGGACAGGGGATTACCCCCAGCATTTT
>TRBV24-1|NA|TRBJ1-5|NA
CATRKADSEPQHF
TGTGCCACCAGAAAAGCGGACAGTGAGCCCCAGCATTTT
>TRBV21-1|NA|TRBJ2-4|NA
CASSKAQQGLKNIQYF
TGTGCCAGCAGCAAAGCCCAACAGGGCCTTAAAAACATTCAGTACTTC
>TRBV20-1|NA|TRBJ2-7|NA
CSALNYEQYF
TGCAGTGCTTTGAACTACGAGCAGTACTTC
>TRBV19|TRBD2|TRBJ2-3|NA
CASSSLAGTTDTQYF
TGTGCCAGTAGTAGCCTAGCGGGGACCACAGATACGCAGTATTTT
>TRBV6-5|NA|TRBJ1-2|NA
CASRRLNYGYTF
TGTGCCAGCAGACGCCTAAACTATGGCTACACCTTC
>TRBV5-1|TRBD1|TRBJ2-3|NA
CASSPGQGRTDTQYF
TGCGCCAGCAGCCCGGGACAGGGGCGGACAGATACGCAGTATTTT
>TRBV28|TRBD1|TRBJ1-2|NA
CASSLWLTGSYGYTF
TGTGCCAGCAGTTTATGGTTGACAGGGTCTTATGGCTACACCTTC
>TRBV5-1|NA|TRBJ2-2|NA
CASSLVHLSGELFF
TGCGCCAGCAGCTTGGTACACCTCTCCGGGGAGCTGTTTTTT
>TRBV19|TRBD1|TRBJ1-1|NA
CASSPGTGLMNTEAFF
TGTGCCAGTAGTCCTGGGACAGGCCTTATGAACACTGAAGCTTTCTTT
>TRBV9|NA|TRBJ2-3|NA
CASSTTSTDTQYF
TGTGCCAGCAGCACTACTAGCACAGATACGCAGTATTTT
>TRBV19|NA|TRBJ1-2|NA
CASSSARARSYTF
TGTGCCAGTAGTAGTGCCAGGGCAAGAAGCTACACCTTC
>TRBV27|NA|TRBJ1-1|NA
CASSSSGTNSALKAFF
TGTGCCAGCAGTTCCTCGGGCACTAACTCCGCTCTGAAAGCTTTCTTT
>TRBV6-5|NA|TRBJ2-5|once
CASSPDSRETQYF
TGTGCCAGCAGTCCCGACAGTCGAGAGACCCAGTACTTC
>TRBV25-1|NA|TRBJ2-6|NA
CASSVFFGQHSGANVLTF
TGTGCCAGCAGCGTTTTCTTTGGGCAACACTCTGGGGCCAACGTCCTGACTTTC
>TRBV9|NA|TRBJ1-3|NA
CASSVRPAPSSGNTIYF
TGTGCCAGCAGCGTACGTCCCGCTCCGAGCTCTGGAAACACCATATATTTT
>TRBV24-1|NA|TRBJ1-5|NA
CATSDWDSNQPQHF
TGTGCCACCAGTGATTGGGACAGCAATCAGCCCCAGCATTTT
>TRBV14|TRBD1|TRBJ2-7|NA
CASSDRDRGNEQYF
TGTGCCAGCAGCGACCGGGACAGGGGAAACGAGCAGTACTTC